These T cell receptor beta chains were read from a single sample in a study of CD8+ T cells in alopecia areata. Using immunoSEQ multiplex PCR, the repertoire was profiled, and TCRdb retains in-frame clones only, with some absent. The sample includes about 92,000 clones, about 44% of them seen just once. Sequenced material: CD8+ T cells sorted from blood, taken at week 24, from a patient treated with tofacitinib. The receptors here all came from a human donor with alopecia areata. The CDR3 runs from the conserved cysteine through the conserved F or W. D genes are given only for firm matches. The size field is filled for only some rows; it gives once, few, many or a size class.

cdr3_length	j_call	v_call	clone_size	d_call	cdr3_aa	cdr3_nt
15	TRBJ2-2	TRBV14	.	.	CASSQEGLRHGELFF	TGTGCCAGCAGCCAAGAAGGGCTACGACACGGGGAGCTGTTTTTT
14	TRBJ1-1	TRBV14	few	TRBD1	CASSSRGLDTEAFF	TGTGCCAGCAGCTCCAGGGGGTTGGACACTGAAGCTTTCTTT
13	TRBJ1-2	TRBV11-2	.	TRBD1	CASSLGQQNGYTF	TGTGCCAGCAGCCTGGGACAGCAGAATGGCTACACCTTC
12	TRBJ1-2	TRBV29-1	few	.	CSVQASSYGYTF	TGCAGCGTTCAAGCCAGTAGCTATGGCTACACCTTC
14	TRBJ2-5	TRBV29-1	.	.	CSVEDRGVGETQYF	TGCAGCGTTGAAGATCGAGGGGTTGGAGAGACCCAGTACTTC
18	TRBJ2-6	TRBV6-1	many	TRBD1	CASSGTQGYSGGANVLTF	TGTGCCAGCAGTGGAACACAGGGGTACTCGGGAGGGGCCAACGTCCTGACTTTC
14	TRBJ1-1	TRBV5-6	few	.	CASSLDQRNTEAFF	TGTGCCAGCAGCTTGGACCAAAGGAACACTGAAGCTTTCTTT
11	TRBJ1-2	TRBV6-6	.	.	CASSYSYGYTF	TGTGCCAGCAGTTACAGTTATGGCTACACCTTC
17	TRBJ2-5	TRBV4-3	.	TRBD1	CASSQDWQGASRETQYF	TGCGCCAGCAGCCAAGATTGGCAGGGGGCGAGTAGGGAGACCCAGTACTTC
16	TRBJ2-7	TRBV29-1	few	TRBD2	CSVEARREGRSYEQYF	TGCAGCGTTGAAGCTCGGCGGGAGGGACGTAGTTACGAGCAGTACTTC
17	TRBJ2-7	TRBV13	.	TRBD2	CASSDRGTSGPNYEQYF	TGTGCCAGCAGCGATCGTGGGACTAGCGGACCGAACTACGAGCAGTACTTC
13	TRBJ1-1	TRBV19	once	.	CASRASMNTEAFF	TGTGCCAGCCGCGCATCTATGAACACTGAAGCTTTCTTT
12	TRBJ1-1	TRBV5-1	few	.	CASSPGHSEAFF	TGCGCCAGCAGCCCGGGACACAGTGAAGCTTTCTTT
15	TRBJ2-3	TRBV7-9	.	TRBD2	CASRAGLPRTDTQYF	TGTGCCAGCAGGGCGGGACTACCCCGCACAGATACGCAGTATTTT
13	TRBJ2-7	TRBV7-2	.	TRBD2	CASSWGGGYEQYF	TGTGCCAGCAGCTGGGGGGGAGGCTACGAGCAGTACTTC
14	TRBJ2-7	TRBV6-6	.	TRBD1	CASTAGGTGQGVYF	TGTGCCAGCACCGCCGGCGGGACGGGACAGGGGGTATACTTC
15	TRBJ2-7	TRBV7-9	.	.	CASSSFRDGLTEQYF	TGTGCCAGCAGCTCATTCCGGGACGGTTTGACAGAGCAGTACTTC
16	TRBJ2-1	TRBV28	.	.	CASSPVGAGVRDEQFF	TGTGCCAGCAGCCCAGTGGGGGCGGGAGTGCGGGATGAGCAGTTCTTC
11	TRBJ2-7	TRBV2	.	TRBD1	CAQGATYEQYF	TGTGCCCAGGGGGCCACCTACGAGCAGTACTTC
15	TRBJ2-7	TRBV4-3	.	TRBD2	CASSQGRLAGYEQYF	TGCGCCAGCAGCCAGGGCCGACTAGCAGGCTACGAGCAGTACTTC
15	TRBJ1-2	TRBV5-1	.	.	CASSTTGEANYGYTF	TGCGCCAGCAGCACGACAGGAGAAGCTAACTATGGCTACACCTTC
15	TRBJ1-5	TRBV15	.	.	CATSRDRADNQPQHF	TGTGCCACCAGCAGAGATCGGGCCGACAATCAGCCCCAGCATTTT
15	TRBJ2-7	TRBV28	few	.	CASSSIQTISYEQYF	TGTGCCAGCAGTTCCATACAGACAATCTCCTACGAGCAGTACTTC
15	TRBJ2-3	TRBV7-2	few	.	CASSHPDFSTDTQYF	TGTGCCAGCAGCCATCCAGACTTCAGCACAGATACGCAGTATTTT
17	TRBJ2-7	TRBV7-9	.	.	CASSDLSRDWSSYEQYF	TGTGCCAGCAGCGATCTGTCTCGCGACTGGAGCTCCTACGAGCAGTACTTC
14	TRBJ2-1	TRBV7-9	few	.	CASSLAGSYNEQFF	TGTGCCAGCAGCTTAGCGGGCTCCTACAATGAGCAGTTCTTC
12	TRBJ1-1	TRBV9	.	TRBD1	CASSVPGQGAFF	TGTGCCAGCAGCGTCCCGGGACAGGGAGCTTTCTTT
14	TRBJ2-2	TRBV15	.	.	CATSPEGGTGELFF	TGTGCCACCAGCCCCGAGGGGGGCACCGGGGAGCTGTTTTTT
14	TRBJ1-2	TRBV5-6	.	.	CASSLRSQNYGYTF	TGTGCCAGCAGCTTAAGGTCACAGAACTATGGCTACACCTTC
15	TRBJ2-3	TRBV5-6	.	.	CASSFSSVSTDTQYF	TGTGCCAGCAGCTTCTCTAGCGTTTCCACAGATACGCAGTATTTT
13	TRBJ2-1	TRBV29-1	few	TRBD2	CSVTGTSSNEQFF	TGCAGCGTAACCGGGACTAGCTCTAATGAGCAGTTCTTC
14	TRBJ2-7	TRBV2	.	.	CASSEEDLSYEQYF	TGTGCCAGCAGTGAAGAGGACCTCTCCTACGAGCAGTACTTC
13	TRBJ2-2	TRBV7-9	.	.	CASSPDVTGELFF	TGTGCCAGCAGCCCGGATGTTACCGGGGAGCTGTTTTTT
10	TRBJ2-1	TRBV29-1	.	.	CSVLNNEQFF	TGCAGCGTTTTGAACAATGAGCAGTTCTTC
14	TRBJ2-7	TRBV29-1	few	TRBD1	CSVEPDRAIGEQYF	TGCAGCGTTGAACCCGACAGGGCGATAGGTGAGCAGTACTTC
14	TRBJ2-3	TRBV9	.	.	CASSVRGWTDTQYF	TGTGCCAGCAGCGTAAGAGGGTGGACAGATACGCAGTATTTT
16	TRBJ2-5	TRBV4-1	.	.	CASSQTLKDGGRTQYF	TGCGCCAGCAGTCAAACACTAAAGGACGGCGGCCGAACCCAGTACTTC
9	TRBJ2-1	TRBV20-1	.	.	CSPEGEQFF	TGCAGTCCAGAAGGTGAGCAGTTCTTC
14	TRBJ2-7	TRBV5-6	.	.	CASSWGYGSYEQYF	TGTGCCAGCAGCTGGGGCTACGGGTCCTACGAGCAGTACTTC
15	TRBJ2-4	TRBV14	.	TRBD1	CASSTPGTGKNIQYF	TGTGCCAGCAGTACCCCCGGGACAGGGAAAAACATTCAGTACTTC
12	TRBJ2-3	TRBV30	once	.	CAWSVVADTQYF	TGTGCCTGGAGTGTCGTGGCAGATACGCAGTATTTT
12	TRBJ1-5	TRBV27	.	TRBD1	CASSTGGLPQHF	TGTGCCAGCAGTACAGGGGGACTCCCCCAGCATTTT